These T cell receptor beta chains were read from a single sample in a study of STAT3 mutations in large granular lymphocyte leukemia. The table came from immunoSEQ multiplex PCR; TCRdb's copy has only in-frame clones and leaves some out. The data hold tens of thousands of clones, with roughly 90% observed a single time. Sequenced material: PBMCs. The receptor set was obtained from a human donor with T large granular lymphocyte leukemia. Some clones in this sample may be carry-over from other donors' samples. CDR3s include the opening cysteine and the closing phenylalanine or tryptophan. Each record gives: V gene, J gene, clone size, D gene, CDR3 protein, CDR3 DNA. The D gene is left open where the match is weak. Size values are once, few and many counts, or a class for expanded clones, and some rows have none.

>TRBV2|TRBJ1-5|NA|NA
CASSMRSGLSNQPQHF
TGTGCCAGCAGTATGAGGTCAGGGTTAAGCAATCAGCCCCAGCATTTT
>TRBV28|TRBJ2-5|once|NA
CASSFRRETQYF
TGTGCCAGCAGTTTCAGAAGGGAGACCCAGTACTTC
>TRBV10-3|TRBJ1-1|NA|NA
CAIRWTVGTEAFF
TGTGCCATCAGGTGGACAGTAGGGACTGAAGCTTTCTTT
>TRBV6-6|TRBJ2-3|NA|NA
CASSAPGGPDTQYF
TGTGCCAGCAGTGCCCCGGGGGGCCCAGATACGCAGTATTTT
>TRBV7-2|TRBJ1-2|NA|NA
CASSSGTGNYGYTF
TGTGCCAGCAGCTCCGGAACGGGGAACTATGGCTACACCTTC
>TRBV7-7|TRBJ2-1|NA|TRBD1
CASSHARQGLSYNEQFF
TGTGCCAGCAGCCATGCTCGACAGGGTCTCTCCTACAATGAGCAGTTCTTC
>TRBV28|TRBJ1-6|NA|NA
CASSLGGRSNSPLHF
TGTGCCAGCAGTTTAGGTGGACGGTCAAATTCACCCCTCCACTTT
>TRBV21-1|TRBJ2-7|NA|NA
CASSKEAGQVSRVVQYF
TGTGCCAGCAGCAAAGAGGCCGGACAGGTGTCAAGAGTCGTGCAGTACTTC
>TRBV7-8|TRBJ1-6|NA|NA
CASSLDGGNSPLHF
TGTGCCAGCAGCTTGGACGGCGGAAATTCACCCCTCCACTTT
>TRBV6-1|TRBJ2-3|NA|TRBD1
CASSAEVRTGGFTDTQYF
TGTGCCAGCAGTGCCGAGGTTAGAACAGGGGGCTTCACAGATACGCAGTATTTT
>TRBV5-4|TRBJ2-3|NA|TRBD2
CASSPGRAWGTDTQYF
TGTGCCAGCAGCCCGGGGAGGGCTTGGGGCACAGATACGCAGTATTTT
>TRBV5-1|TRBJ1-1|NA|NA
CASSSEGAGYTEAFF
TGCGCCAGCAGTTCAGAGGGTGCAGGGTACACTGAAGCTTTCTTT
>TRBV6-5|TRBJ1-1|NA|NA
CASSYSARRNTEAFF
TGTGCCAGCAGTTACTCGGCCAGGAGGAACACTGAAGCTTTCTTT
>TRBV6-1|TRBJ1-4|NA|TRBD1
CASSDGWQGAEKLFF
TGTGCCAGCAGTGACGGATGGCAGGGGGCTGAAAAACTGTTTTTT
>TRBV5-6|TRBJ2-2|NA|NA
CASSSGGWAGHTGELFF
TGTGCCAGCAGCTCCGGCGGGTGGGCGGGCCACACCGGGGAGCTGTTTTTT
>TRBV6-6|TRBJ1-1|NA|NA
CASSYSEGEAFF
TGTGCCAGCAGTTACTCCGAAGGGGAAGCTTTCTTT
>TRBV28|TRBJ2-7|NA|NA
CASSLPGGHSYEQYF
TGTGCCAGCAGTTTGCCCGGGGGACACTCCTACGAGCAGTACTTC
>TRBV5-4|TRBJ2-1|few|TRBD2
CASSAYSGGFYNEQFF
TGTGCCAGCAGCGCATATAGCGGGGGCTTTTACAATGAGCAGTTCTTC
>TRBV27|TRBJ1-1|NA|NA
CASRTNTEAFF
TGTGCCAGCAGGACGAACACTGAAGCTTTCTTT
>TRBV28|TRBJ1-2|NA|NA
CASSPVANNYGYTF
TGTGCCAGCAGTCCGGTCGCTAACAACTATGGCTACACCTTC
>TRBV15|TRBJ1-6|once|NA
CATSTGQHLPRDSPLHF
TGTGCCACCAGCACGGGACAACACCTTCCGAGGGATTCACCCCTCCACTTT
>TRBV7-9|TRBJ2-1|NA|NA
CASSLGGGPRSYNEQFF
TGTGCCAGCAGCTTAGGAGGCGGACCTCGTAGCTACAATGAGCAGTTCTTC
>TRBV28|TRBJ2-7|NA|NA
CASSFPLDGRSSYEQYF
TGTGCCAGCAGTTTCCCCCTGGACGGAAGAAGCTCCTACGAGCAGTACTTC
>TRBV10-2|TRBJ2-3|NA|NA
CASSLQGAGTDTQYF
TGCGCCAGCAGTCTACAGGGAGCGGGCACAGATACGCAGTATTTT
>TRBV5-1|TRBJ2-7|NA|TRBD2
CASSLVGGGGYEQYF
TGCGCCAGCAGCTTGGTCGGCGGGGGGGGCTACGAGCAGTACTTC
>TRBV7-9|TRBJ2-1|NA|TRBD1
CASSFLLDRANEQFF
TGTGCCAGCAGCTTCCTCCTGGACAGGGCGAATGAGCAGTTCTTC
>TRBV5-1|TRBJ1-2|few|NA
CASSLTFTGGYTF
TGCGCCAGCAGCTTGACCTTCACGGGGGGCTACACCTTC
>TRBV6-5|TRBJ1-5|NA|NA
CASSQPNQPQHF
TGTGCCAGCAGCCAGCCCAATCAGCCCCAGCATTTT